The sequence of this TCR beta chain was determined in a study of Tregs in tolerant kidney transplant recipients. CDR1 SGHAT and CDR2 FQNNGV come from the germline V gene. The V segment lost 5 bases and the J segment 2 bases; nucleotides outside the gene matches: 15. The CDR3 has 18 residues. The nonmyeloablative bone marrow transplants came from related graft donors, with transient mixed chimerism. Data came from immunoSEQ multiplex PCR; TCRdb stores just in-frame clones and leaves some out. Among about 64,000 clones, over 75% were seen once, and the ten largest hold 3.5% to 4.5%. On this clone: Its antigen remains unidentified.

Study results and limitations: The most relevant donor-specific Treg TCRbeta repertoire apparently came from expansion with activated donor B cells.

The gene calls are TRBV11-2 and TRBJ2-7; 10 positions agree with TRBD2. The TCR was taken from a human patient who received a combined kidney and bone marrow transplant. Some T cells may arise from the graft donor. The specimen was CD4+ T cells from blood (PBMCs), collected 6 months after the transplant. CDR3 DNA: TGTGCCAGCAGCATAGGGGGGCTAGCGGGAGCAAACCCCTACGAGCAGTACTTC. This codes for CASSIGGLAGANPYEQYF.